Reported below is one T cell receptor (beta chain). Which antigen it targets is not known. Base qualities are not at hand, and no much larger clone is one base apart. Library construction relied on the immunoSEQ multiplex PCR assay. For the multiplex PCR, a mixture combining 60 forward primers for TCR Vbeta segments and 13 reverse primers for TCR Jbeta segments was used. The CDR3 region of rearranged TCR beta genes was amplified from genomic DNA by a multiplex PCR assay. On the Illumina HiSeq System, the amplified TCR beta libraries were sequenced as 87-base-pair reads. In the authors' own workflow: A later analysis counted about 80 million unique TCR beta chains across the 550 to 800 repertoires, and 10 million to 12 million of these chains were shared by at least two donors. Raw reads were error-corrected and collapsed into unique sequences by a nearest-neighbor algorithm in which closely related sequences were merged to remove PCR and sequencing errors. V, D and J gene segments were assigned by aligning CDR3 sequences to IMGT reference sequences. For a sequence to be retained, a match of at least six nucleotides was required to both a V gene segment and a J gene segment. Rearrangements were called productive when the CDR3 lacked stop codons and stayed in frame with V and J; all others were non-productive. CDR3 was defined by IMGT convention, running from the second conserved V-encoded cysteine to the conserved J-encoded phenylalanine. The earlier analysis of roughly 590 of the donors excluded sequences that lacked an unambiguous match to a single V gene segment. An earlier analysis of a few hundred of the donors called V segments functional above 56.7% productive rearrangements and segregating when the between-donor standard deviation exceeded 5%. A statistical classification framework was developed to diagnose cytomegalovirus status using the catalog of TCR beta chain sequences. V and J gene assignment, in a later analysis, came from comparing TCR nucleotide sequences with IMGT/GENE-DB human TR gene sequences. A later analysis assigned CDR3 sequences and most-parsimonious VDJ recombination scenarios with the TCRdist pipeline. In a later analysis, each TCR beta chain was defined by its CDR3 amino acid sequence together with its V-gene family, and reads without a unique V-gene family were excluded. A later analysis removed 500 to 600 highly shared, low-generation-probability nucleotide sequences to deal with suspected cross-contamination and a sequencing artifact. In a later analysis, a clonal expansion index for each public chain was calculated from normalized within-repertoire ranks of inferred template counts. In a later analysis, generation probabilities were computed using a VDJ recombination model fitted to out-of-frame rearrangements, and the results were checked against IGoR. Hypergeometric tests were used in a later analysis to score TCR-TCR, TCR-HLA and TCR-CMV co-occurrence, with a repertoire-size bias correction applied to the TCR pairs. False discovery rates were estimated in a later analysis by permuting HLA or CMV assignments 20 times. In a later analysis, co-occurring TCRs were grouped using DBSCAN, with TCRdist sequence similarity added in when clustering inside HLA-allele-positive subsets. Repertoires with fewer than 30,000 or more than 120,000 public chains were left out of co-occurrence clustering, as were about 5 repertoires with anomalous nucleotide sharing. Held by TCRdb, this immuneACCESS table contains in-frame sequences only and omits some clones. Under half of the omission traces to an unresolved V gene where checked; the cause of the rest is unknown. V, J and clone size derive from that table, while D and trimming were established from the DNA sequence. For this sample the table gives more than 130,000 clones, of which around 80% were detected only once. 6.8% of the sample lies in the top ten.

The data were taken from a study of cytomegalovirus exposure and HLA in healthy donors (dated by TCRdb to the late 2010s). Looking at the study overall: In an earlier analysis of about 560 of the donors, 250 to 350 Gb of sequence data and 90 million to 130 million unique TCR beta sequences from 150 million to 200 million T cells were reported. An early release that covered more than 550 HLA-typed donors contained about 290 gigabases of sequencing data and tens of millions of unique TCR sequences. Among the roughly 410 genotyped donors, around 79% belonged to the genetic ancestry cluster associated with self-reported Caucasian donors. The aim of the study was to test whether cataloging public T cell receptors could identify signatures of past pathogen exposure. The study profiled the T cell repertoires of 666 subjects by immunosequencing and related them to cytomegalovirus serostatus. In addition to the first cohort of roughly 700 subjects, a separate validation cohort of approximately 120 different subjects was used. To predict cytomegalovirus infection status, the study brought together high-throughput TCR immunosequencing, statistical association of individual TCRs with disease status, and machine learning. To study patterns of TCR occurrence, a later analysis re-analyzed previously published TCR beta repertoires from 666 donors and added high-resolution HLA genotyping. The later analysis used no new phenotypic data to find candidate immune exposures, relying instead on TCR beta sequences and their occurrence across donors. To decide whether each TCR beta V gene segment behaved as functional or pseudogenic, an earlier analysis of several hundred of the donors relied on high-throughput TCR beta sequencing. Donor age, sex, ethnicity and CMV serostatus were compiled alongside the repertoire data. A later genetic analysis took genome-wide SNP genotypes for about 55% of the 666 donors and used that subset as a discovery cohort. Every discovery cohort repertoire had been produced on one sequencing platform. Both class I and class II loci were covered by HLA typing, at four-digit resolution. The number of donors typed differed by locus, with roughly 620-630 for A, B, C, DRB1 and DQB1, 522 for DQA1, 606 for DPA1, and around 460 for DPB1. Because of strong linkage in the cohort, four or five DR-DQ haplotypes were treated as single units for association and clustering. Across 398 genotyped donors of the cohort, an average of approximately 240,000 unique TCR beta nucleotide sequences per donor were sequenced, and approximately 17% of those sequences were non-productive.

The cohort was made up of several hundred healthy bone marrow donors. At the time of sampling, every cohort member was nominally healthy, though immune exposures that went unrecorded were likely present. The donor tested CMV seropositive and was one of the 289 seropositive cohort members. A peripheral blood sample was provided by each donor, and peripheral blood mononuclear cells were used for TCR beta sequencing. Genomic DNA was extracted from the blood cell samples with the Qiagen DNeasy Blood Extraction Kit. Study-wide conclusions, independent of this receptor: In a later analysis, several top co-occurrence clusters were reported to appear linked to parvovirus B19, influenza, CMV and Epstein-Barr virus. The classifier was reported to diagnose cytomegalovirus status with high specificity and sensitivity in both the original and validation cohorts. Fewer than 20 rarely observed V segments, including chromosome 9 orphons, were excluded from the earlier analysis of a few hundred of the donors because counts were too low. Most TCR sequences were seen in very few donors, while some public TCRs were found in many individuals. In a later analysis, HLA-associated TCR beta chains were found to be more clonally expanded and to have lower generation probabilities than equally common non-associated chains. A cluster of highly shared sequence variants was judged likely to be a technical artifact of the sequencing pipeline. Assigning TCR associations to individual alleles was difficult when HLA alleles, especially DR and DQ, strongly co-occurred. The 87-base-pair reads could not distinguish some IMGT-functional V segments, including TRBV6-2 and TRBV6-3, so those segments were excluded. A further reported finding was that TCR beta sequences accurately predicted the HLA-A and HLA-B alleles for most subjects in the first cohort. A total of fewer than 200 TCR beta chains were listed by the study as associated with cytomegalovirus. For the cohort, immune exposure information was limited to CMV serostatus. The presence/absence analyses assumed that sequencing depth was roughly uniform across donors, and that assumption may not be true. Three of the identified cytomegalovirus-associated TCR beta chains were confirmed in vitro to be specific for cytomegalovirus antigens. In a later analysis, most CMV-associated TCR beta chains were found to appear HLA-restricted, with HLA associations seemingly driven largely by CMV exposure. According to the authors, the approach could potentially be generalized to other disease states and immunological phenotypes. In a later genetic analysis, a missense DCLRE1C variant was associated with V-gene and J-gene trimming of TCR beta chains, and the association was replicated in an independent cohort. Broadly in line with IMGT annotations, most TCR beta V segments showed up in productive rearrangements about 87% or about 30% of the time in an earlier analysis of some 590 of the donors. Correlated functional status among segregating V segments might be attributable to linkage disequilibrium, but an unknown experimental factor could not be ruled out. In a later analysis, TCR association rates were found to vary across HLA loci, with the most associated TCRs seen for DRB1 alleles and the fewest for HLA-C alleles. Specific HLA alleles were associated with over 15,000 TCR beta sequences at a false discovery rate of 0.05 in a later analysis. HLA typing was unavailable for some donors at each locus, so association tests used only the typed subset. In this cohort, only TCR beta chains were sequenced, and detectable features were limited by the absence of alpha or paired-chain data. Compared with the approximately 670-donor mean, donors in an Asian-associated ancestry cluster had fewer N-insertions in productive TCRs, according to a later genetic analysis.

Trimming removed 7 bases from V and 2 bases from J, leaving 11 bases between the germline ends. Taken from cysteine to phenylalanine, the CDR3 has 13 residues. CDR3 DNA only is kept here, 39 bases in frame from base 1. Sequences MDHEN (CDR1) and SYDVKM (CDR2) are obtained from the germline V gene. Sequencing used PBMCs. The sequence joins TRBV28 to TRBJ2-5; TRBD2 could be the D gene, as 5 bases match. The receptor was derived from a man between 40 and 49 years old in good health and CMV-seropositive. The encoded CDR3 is CASMERRQETQYF. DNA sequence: TGTGCCAGCATGGAGCGGAGGCAAGAGACCCAGTACTTC.